Below are 15 T cell receptor beta chains sequenced from a single sample in a study of Graves' ophthalmopathy and Graves' hyperthyroidism. The authors amplified TCR beta CDR3 regions, and they did so from RNA transcripts for repertoire sequencing. HTBI primers were used in a first-round RT-PCR, which preceded a second-round multiplex PCR. A single record per CDR3 protein comes from TCRdb applying MiXCR to the multiplex PCR reads. Seen here are about 600,000 distinct CDR3 sequences, less than 40% observed once, and the top ten hold about 4%. The sample consisted of peripheral blood or thyroid tissue (not recorded which). Every receptor here comes from an adult man with Graves' hyperthyroidism.

This clonotype was counted between two and nine times. This rearrangement joins TRBV29-1 to TRBJ2-7; a weak D match, TRBD2 (5 bases). V was cut by 4 bases and J by 1 base, with 11 bases left in between. The CDR3 length is 13 residues. The germline V gene encodes CDR1 SQVTM and CDR2 ANQGSEA. The CDR3 nucleotides read TGCAGCGTTGGACTACCGTCTTCCTACGAGCAGTACTTC. As protein: CSVGLPSSYEQYF.

The table lists this clonotype with many counts. The gene calls are TRBV7-2 and TRBJ1-2, with a possible D match to TRBD1 (5 bases). The CDR3 extends over 14 amino acids. Trimming removed 5 bases from V and 2 bases from J, with 12 bases in between. Germline lookup yields CDR1 SGHTA and CDR2 FQGNSA. The CDR3 loop reads CASSQKQVNYGYTF. The CDR3 DNA is TGTGCCAGCAGCCAAAAACAGGTCAACTATGGCTACACCTTC. The variable domain in full, completed from reference TRBV7-2 and TRBJ1-2, reads GAGVSQSPSNKVTEKGKDVELRCDPISGHTALYWYRQSLGQGLEFLIYFQGNSAPDKSGLPSDRFSAERTGGSVSTLTIQRTQQEDSAVYLCASSQKQVNYGYTFGSGTRLTVV.

This clonotype was seen only a few times. This chain joins TRBV20-1 and TRBJ2-7; 9 nucleotides align to TRBD2. V shed 5 bases and J 6 bases; nucleotides not matched to a gene: 14. This CDR3 region has 15 residues. The V gene's germline CDR1 is DFQATT and CDR2 SNEGSKA (reference sequence). The CDR3 is CSASKAGGLPFEQYF. The CDR3 coding sequence is TGCAGTGCTTCTAAAGCGGGGGGCCTTCCCTTCGAGCAGTACTTC.

Note on this clonotype: This clone may be a read error of a much larger clone one base away. The CDR3 ends on some other residue instead of the conserved phenylalanine or tryptophan, so this is likely a read error. The rearrangement uses TRBV5-4 and TRBJ2-7; no clear D gene. The CDR3 is made up of 14 amino acids. Deletions cut 1 base from V and 0 bases from J, with 8 bases between. The V gene's germline CDR1 is SGHNT and CDR2 YYREEE (reference sequence). As DNA, the CDR3 is TGTGCCAGCAGCTTGTGGCTCAGCTCCTACGAGCAGTACCTC. This encodes CASSLWLSSYEQYL.

The genes are TRBV6-6 and TRBJ1-2, with 11 bases aligning to TRBD1. Losses at the gene ends were 7 bases for V and 3 bases for J; bases not matched to a gene: 4. Germline-derived CDR1 and CDR2 are MNHNY and SVGAGI (reference sequence). The CDR3 is made up of 14 amino acids. CDR3 sequence: CASTLGQGDYGYTF. CDR3 DNA: TGTGCCAGCACTCTGGGACAGGGGGACTATGGCTACACCTTC.

The CDR3 region is CASSHRQGGNEQYF. As DNA, the CDR3 is TGTGCCAGCAGTCACAGACAGGGGGGGAACGAGCAGTACTTC. This sequence joins TRBV12-3 or TRBV12-4 and TRBJ2-7, with 9 nucleotides matching TRBD1. The CDR3 is made up of 14 amino acids. V was pared by 5 bases and J by 5 bases, with 7 bases of the junction left unmatched.

Ten or more counts support this clonotype. V gene TRBV2 combines with J gene TRBJ1-6, with 8 nucleotides matching TRBD1. Germline V CDR1 and CDR2: SNHLY, FYNNEI. J was trimmed by 10 bases and V by 5 bases; bases with no gene match: 10. The CDR3 totals 15 residues. CDR3 sequence (DNA): TGTGCCAGCAGTCCTCTCGGACAGGGAGGATCACCCCTCCACTTT. It is translated as CASSPLGQGGSPLHF. Filled out from reference TRBV2 and TRBJ1-6, the complete variable domain reads EPEVTQTPSHQVTQMGQEVILRCVPISNHLYFYWYRQILGQKVEFLVSFYNNEISEKSEIFDDQFSVERPDGSNFTLKIRSTKLEDSAMYFCASSPLGQGGSPLHFGNGTRLTVT.

Many counts were recorded for this clonotype. One junction end disagrees with the germline gene, perhaps due to a read error. V and J are TRBV7-9 and TRBJ1-6; 7 bases line up with TRBD1. The germline V gene encodes CDR1 SEHNR and CDR2 FQNEAQ (reference sequence). This CDR3 is 13 amino acids long. The CDR3 region is CASSRDSNSPLHF. The CDR3 nucleotides are TGCGCCAGCAGCAGGGACAGCAATTCACCCCTCCACTTT.

There are many counts of this clonotype. The rearrangement uses TRBV20-1 and TRBJ1-2, with 7 nucleotides matching TRBD1. This CDR3 contains 15 residues. The germline V gene encodes CDR1 DFQATT and CDR2 SNEGSKA (reference sequence). The CDR3 spells CSLFNSVGDSYGYTF. The CDR3 DNA reads as TGCAGCCTTTTTAATTCCGTTGGGGACAGCTATGGCTACACCTTC.

The CDR3 nucleotides read TGCAGTGCTACTACGATAGGGACAGGGGGGGAAAAACTGTTTTTT. It yields the protein CSATTIGTGGEKLFF. V gene TRBV20-1 combines with J gene TRBJ1-4; 11 bases fit TRBD1. This CDR3 is 15 amino acids long. Germline CDR1 is DFQATT and CDR2 is SNEGSKA (reference sequence). J was trimmed by 8 bases and V by 4 bases; bases with no gene match: 9.

This clonotype was seen at least ten times. This chain connects TRBV25-1 to TRBJ1-5; D may be TRBD1 (5 bases). The germline CDR1 and CDR2 sequences are MGHDK and SYGVNS. There are 13 residues in the CDR3. V was pared by 3 bases and J by 4 bases, with 7 bases between. The CDR3 sequence: CASSDPGNQPQHF. The CDR3 nucleotides read TGTGCCAGCAGTGACCCAGGGAATCAGCCCCAGCATTTT.

The chain links TRBV24-1 to TRBJ2-7; perhaps TRBD2 as D (6 bases). The germline V gene encodes CDR1 KGHDR and CDR2 SFDVKD. V gave up 9 bases and J gave up 2 bases, with 19 bases separating them. The CDR3 spans 15 residues. CDR3 sequence reads: CATGGVAADTYEQYF. The DNA of the CDR3 is TGTGCCACCGGAGGGGTAGCGGCCGATACCTACGAGCAGTACTTC.

This clonotype was picked up many times. The chain combines TRBV29-1 with TRBJ2-5; unclear D gene. Germline lookup yields CDR1 SQVTM and CDR2 ANQGSEA. The V and J ends lost 3 bases and 1 base respectively, with 15 bases between them. The CDR3 sequence is 15 residues long. CDR3: CSVDSTSQPQETQYF. The CDR3 region has the DNA TGCAGCGTTGATTCTACTTCCCAGCCCCAAGAGACCCAGTACTTC. Variable domain in full (rest from reference TRBV29-1 and TRBJ2-5): SAVISQKPSRDICQRGTSLTIQCQVDSQVTMMFWYRQQPGQSLTLIATANQGSEATYESGFVIDKFPISRPNLTFSTLTVSNMSPEDSSIYLCSVDSTSQPQETQYFGPGTRLLVL.

This clonotype was observed many times. The gene calls are TRBV10-3 and TRBJ2-7, with 9 bases matching TRBD1. This CDR3 has 15 amino acids. Germline V gene data show CDR1 as ENHRY and CDR2 as SYGVKD. The trim removed 3 bases at V and 3 bases at J, leaving 6 bases unmatched. The CDR3 region is CAISERDRVNYEQYF. CDR3 nucleotides: TGTGCCATCAGTGAAAGGGACAGGGTAAACTACGAGCAGTACTTC.

This clonotype was counted at least ten times. The rearrangement links TRBV20-1 to TRBJ2-7; D remains unclear. Trimming removed 3 bases from V and 6 bases from J, with 9 bases in between. Germline V gene data show CDR1 as DFQATT and CDR2 as SNEGSKA (reference sequence). The CDR3 contains 11 residues. The CDR3 DNA follows: TGCAGTGCTAGTCGGGCCGCCGAGCAGTACTTC. It yields the protein CSASRAAEQYF.